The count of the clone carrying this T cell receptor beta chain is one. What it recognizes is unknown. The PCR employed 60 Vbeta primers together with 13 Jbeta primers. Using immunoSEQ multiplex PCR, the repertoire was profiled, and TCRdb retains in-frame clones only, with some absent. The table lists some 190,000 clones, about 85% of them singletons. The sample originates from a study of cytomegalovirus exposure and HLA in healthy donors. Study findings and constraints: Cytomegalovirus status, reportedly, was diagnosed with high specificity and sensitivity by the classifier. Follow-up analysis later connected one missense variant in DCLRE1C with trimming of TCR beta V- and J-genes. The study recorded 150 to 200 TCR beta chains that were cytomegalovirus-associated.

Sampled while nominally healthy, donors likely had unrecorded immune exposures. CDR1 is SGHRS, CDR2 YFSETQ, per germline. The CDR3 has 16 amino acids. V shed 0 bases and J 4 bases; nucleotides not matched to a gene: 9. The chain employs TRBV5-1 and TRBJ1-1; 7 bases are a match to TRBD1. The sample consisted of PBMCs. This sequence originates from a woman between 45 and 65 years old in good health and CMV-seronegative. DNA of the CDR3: TGCGCCAGCAGCTTGGCCGCCCAGGGGGTTGGCACTGAAGCTTTCTTT. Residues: CASSLAAQGVGTEAFF.